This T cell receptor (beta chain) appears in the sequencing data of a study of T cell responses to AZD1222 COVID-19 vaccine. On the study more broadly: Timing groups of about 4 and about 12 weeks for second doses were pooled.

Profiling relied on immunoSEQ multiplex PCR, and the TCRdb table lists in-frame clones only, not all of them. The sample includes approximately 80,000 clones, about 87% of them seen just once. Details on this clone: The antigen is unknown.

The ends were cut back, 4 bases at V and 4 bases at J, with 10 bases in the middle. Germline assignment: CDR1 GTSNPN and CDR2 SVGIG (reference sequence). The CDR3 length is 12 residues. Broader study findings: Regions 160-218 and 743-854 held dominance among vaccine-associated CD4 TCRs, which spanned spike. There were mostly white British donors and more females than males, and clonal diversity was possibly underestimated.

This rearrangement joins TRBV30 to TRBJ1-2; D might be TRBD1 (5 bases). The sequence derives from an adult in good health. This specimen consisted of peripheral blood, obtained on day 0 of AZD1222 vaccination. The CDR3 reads CAWTGQGYGYTF. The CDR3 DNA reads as TGTGCCTGGACCGGTCAGGGCTATGGCTACACCTTC.